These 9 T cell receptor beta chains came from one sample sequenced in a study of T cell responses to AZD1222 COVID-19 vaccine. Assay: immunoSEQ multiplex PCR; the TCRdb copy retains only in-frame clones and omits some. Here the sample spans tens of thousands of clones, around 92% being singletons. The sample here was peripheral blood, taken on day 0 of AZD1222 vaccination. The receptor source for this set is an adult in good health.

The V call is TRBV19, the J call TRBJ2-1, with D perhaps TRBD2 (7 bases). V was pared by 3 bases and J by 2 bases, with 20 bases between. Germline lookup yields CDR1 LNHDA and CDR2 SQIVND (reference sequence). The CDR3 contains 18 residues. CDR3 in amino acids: CASSIRSQGGGAYNEQFF. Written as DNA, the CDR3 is TGTGCCAGTAGTATCCGATCACAGGGCGGGGGCGCCTACAATGAGCAGTTCTTC. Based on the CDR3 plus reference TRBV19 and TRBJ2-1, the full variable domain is DGGITQSPKYLFRKEGQNVTLSCEQNLNHDAMYWYRQDPGQGLRLIYYSQIVNDFQKGDIAEGYSVSREKKESFPLTVTSAQKNPTAFYLCASSIRSQGGGAYNEQFFGPGTRLTVL.

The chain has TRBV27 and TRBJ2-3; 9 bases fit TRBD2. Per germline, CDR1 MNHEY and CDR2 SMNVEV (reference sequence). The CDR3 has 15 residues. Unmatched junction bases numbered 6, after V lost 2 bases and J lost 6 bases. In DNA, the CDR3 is TGTGCCAGCAGTTTAGGGGCTAGCGGGGTCGATACGCAGTATTTT. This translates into CASSLGASGVDTQYF.

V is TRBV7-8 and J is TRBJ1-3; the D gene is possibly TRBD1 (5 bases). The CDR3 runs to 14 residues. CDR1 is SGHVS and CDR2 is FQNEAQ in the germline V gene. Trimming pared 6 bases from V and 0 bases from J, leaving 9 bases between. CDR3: CASRAGGSGNTIYF. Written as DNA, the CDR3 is TGTGCCAGCAGGGCGGGGGGCTCTGGAAACACCATATATTTT. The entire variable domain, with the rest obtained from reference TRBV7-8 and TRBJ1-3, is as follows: GAGVSQSPRYKVAKRGQDVALRCDPISGHVSLFWYQQALGQGPEFLTYFQNEAQLDKSGLPSDRFFAERPEGSVSTLKIQRTQQEDSAVYLCASRAGGSGNTIYFGEGSWLTVV.

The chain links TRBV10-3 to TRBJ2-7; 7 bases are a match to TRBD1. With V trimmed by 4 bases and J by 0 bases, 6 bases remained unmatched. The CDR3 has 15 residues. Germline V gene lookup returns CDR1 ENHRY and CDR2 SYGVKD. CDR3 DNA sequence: TGTGCCATCAGTGCACAAACAGGGGCCTCCTACGAGCAGTACTTC. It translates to CAISAQTGASYEQYF.

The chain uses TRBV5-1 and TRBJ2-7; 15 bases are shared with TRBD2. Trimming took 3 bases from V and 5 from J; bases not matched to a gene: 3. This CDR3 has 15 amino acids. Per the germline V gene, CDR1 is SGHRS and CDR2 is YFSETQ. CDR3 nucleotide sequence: TGCGCCAGCAGCTCTGGGACTAGCGGGAGGAACGAGCAGTACTTC. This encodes CASSSGTSGRNEQYF.

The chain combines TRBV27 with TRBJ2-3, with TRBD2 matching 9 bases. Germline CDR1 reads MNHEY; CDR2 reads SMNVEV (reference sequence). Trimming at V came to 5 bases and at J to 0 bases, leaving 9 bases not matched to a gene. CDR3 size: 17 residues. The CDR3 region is CASSLRLAATSTDTQYF. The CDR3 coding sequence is TGTGCCAGCAGTCTCAGACTAGCGGCCACTAGCACAGATACGCAGTATTTT.

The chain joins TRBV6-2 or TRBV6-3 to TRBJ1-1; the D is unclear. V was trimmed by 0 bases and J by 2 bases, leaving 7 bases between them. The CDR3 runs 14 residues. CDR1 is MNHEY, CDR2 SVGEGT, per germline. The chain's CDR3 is CASSYSRANTEAFF. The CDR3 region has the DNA TGTGCCAGCAGTTACTCGCGGGCTAACACTGAAGCTTTCTTT.

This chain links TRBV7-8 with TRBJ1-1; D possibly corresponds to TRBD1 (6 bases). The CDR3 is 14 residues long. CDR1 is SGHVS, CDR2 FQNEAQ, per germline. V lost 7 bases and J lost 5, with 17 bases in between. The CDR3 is CASNLRGQMTEAFF. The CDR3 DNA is TGTGCCAGCAATCTGAGAGGACAGATGACTGAAGCTTTCTTT.

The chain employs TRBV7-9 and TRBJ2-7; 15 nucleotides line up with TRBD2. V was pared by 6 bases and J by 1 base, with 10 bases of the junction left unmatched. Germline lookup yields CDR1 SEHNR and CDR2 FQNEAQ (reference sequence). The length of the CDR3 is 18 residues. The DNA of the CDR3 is TGTGCCAGCAGTTTCGGACTAGCGGGAGGGCCGTGGTCCTACGAGCAGTACTTC. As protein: CASSFGLAGGPWSYEQYF.